The entry that follows covers one TCR beta chain sequence. Its antigen is undetermined. The data are from a study of cytomegalovirus exposure and HLA in healthy donors. Whole-study findings and limits: The classifier, whose performance was assessed in both the original and validation cohorts, reportedly diagnosed cytomegalovirus status with high specificity and sensitivity.

Method: immunoSEQ multiplex PCR; TCRdb's copy keeps in-frame clones and lacks some. The sample lists 55,000 to 75,000 clones; about 91% were seen once. The source is a man aged 18 to 29 in good health and CMV-seronegative. The sequenced sample was PBMCs.

This CDR3 is CASSLGTGEAFF. DNA for the CDR3: TGTGCCAGCAGTTTAGGGACAGGGGAGGCTTTCTTT. The chain uses TRBV28 and TRBJ1-1; 10 positions match TRBD1. CDR1 and CDR2 (germline): MDHEN, SYDVKM. J was trimmed by 11 bases and V by 2 bases; bases with no gene match: 2. The CDR3 is 12 amino acids.